This T cell receptor beta chain derives from a study of Ad26.COV2.S vaccination and SARS-CoV-2 variants. Study-level findings and limits: Vaccinated individuals (as opposed to placebo recipients) had higher spike-specific TCR breadth. Overall T cell responses may have been underestimated by the analyses of TCR breadth and depth.

Described treatment: some 20 received Ad26.COV2.S at low or high dose, single or two shots; about 5 received placebo; per-sample allocation not given. The samples were gathered on day 63 after the first injection of vaccine or placebo. Here immunoSEQ multiplex PCR was the method, and the copy in TCRdb shows in-frame clones only, minus some. The sample contains hundreds of thousands of clones, 70% to 90% of which appear only once. This clone was detected once. Its antigen is still unknown. Trimming shortened V by 4 bases and J by 4 bases, and 13 bases separated the two germline ends. The CDR3 is 14 residues long. The germline V gene encodes CDR1 GTSNPN and CDR2 SVGIG (reference sequence).

The source of this sequence is a person between 18 and 65 years old who received the Ad26.COV2.S COVID-19 vaccine or a placebo. J is TRBJ1-4 and V is TRBV30; D call uncertain. This sample comprised peripheral blood, obtained in a trial of Ad26.COV2.S vaccine versus placebo. DNA of the CDR3: TGTGCCTGGACTGGGGAAATACATAATGAAAAACTGTTTTTT. This gives the protein CAWTGEIHNEKLFF. Looking up the rest from reference TRBV30 and TRBJ1-4 gives the full variable domain: SQTIHQWPATLVQPVGSPLSLECTVEGTSNPNLYWYRQAAGRGLQLLFYSVGIGQISSEVPQNLSASRPQDRQFILSSKKLLLSDSGFYLCAWTGEIHNEKLFFGSGTQLSVL.